Here is one T cell receptor (beta chain) with its context. The clone's antigen remains unknown. Within one base of it there is no much larger clone, and no base qualities were kept. Libraries came from the immunoSEQ multiplex PCR assay. TCRdb's version of the immuneACCESS table is confined to in-frame rearrangements and falls short of the full clone set. An unresolved V gene accounts for under half of the shortfall where checked; the remainder is of unknown origin. Here the sample has 54,000 or so clones; approximately 94% occur a single time. Jointly, the top ten make up about 0.22% of the sample. The CDR3, cysteine through phenylalanine, is 14 amino acids long. Only the CDR3 DNA is retained, 42 bases long and in frame from the first base. The junction shows trimming of 5 bases on V and 4 bases on J, and the gene matches do not reach 4 bases of it. Per the germline V gene, SGHRS is the CDR1 and YFSETQ is the CDR2.

The sample belongs to a study of technical replicates of blood from several donors (dated by TCRdb to the late 2010s). Material for sequencing was T cells isolated from PBMCs. The clonotype originates from a human donor in good health. The rearranged chain carries TRBV5-1 and TRBJ2-3; 10 of the junction bases match TRBD1. Read as DNA, the sequence is TGCGCCAGCAGGGGACAGGGGAGTTCAGATACGCAGTATTTT. Its translation reads: CASRGQGSSDTQYF.